This T cell receptor beta chain was sequenced for a study of T cells in Graves' hyperthyroidism and ophthalmopathy. TCR beta CDR3 regions were amplified from RNA transcripts. Primed by the HTBI set, a first-round RT-PCR was run on the TCR CDR3. Each CDR3 protein gets one entry after TCRdb re-called the multiplex PCR reads with MiXCR. The sample consists of hundreds of thousands of distinct CDR3 sequences, 15% to 18% of them appearing once. The authors deemed Graves' hyperthyroidism stable absent ophthalmopathy progression within 18 months. Diagnoses used clinical symptoms, serum thyroxine and TRAb, thyroid ultrasound and orbital computed tomography. About 10 ml fresh peripheral blood yielded the PBMCs. This CDR3 spans 18 amino acids. The germline V gene has CDR1 SNHLY and CDR2 FYNNEI. V lost 6 bases and J 5 bases, leaving 26 bases between the germline ends. Worth noting for this clonotype: The antigen is not known.

General study results and limits: Model-based prediction identified ophthalmopathy a median around 6.5 months prior to its onset.

The sequenced sample was blood. This chain connects TRBV2 to TRBJ1-5; D gene unclear. The TCR comes from a woman younger than 30 with Graves' hyperthyroidism. This CDR3 reads CASRRMGQPQHPYQPQHF. CDR3 sequence (DNA): TGTGCCAGCAGGAGGATGGGCCAGCCCCAGCACCCCTATCAGCCCCAGCATTTT.